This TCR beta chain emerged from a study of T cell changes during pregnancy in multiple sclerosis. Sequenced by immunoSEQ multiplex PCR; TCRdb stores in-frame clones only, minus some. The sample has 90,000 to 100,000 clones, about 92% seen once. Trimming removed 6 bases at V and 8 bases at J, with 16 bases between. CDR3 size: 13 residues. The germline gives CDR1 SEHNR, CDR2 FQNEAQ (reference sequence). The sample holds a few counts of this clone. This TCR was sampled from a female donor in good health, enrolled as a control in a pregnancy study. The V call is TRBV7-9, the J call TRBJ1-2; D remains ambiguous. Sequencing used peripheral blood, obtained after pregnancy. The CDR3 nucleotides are TGTGCCAGCAGTTTCAACACCGGAGGAGGCTACACCTTC. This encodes CASSFNTGGGYTF.